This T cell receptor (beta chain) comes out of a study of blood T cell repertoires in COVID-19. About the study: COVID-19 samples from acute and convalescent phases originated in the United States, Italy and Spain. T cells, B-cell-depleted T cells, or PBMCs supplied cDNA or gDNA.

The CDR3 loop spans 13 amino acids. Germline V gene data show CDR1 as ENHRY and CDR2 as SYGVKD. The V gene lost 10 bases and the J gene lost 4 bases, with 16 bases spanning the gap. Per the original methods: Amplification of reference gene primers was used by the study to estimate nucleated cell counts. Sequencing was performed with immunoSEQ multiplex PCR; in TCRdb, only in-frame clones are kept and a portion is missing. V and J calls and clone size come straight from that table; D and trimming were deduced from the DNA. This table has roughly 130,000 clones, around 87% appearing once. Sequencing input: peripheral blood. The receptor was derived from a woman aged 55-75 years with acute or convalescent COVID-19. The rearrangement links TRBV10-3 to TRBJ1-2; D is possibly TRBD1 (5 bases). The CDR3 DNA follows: TGTGCCACGAAGGGGAGGGGTGGCTATGGCTACACCTTC. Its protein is CATKGRGGYGYTF.